What follows is one TCR beta chain and its context. The source of the sample is a study of blood T cell repertoires in COVID-19. Across the study: COVID-19 samples collected from the United States, Italy and Spain covered acute and convalescent phases.

Per the original data handling: Quantification of nucleated cells was approximated via reference gene primer amplification. Assay used: immunoSEQ multiplex PCR; TCRdb lists only in-frame clones, some missing. The V and J calls and clone size are taken from that table; D and trimming were inferred from the DNA. Counted here are approximately 350,000 clones, more than 75% occurring once; the ten biggest clones make up about 6%. The origin of this receptor is a woman aged 45 to 65 with COVID-19, enrolled during active disease. Specimen: peripheral blood.

DNA of the CDR3: TGTGCCAGCAGTTACTCGGTTGTTTCACCCGGGGAGACCCAGTACTTC. Protein sequence: CASSYSVVSPGETQYF. V is TRBV6-5 and J is TRBJ2-5, with D uncertain. Trimming took 0 bases from V and 5 from J, leaving 16 bases between them. The CDR3 spans 16 residues. CDR1 and CDR2 (germline): MNHEY, SVGAGI.